This is a list of T cell receptor beta chains from one sample in a study of T cells in localized non-small cell lung cancer. The table came from immunoSEQ multiplex PCR; TCRdb's copy has only in-frame clones and leaves some out. The repertoire holds around 31,000 clones, with approximately 88% as singletons. The sample was peripheral blood, taken before any cancer treatment. The receptors shown here come from a female donor over 55 with stage I lung adenocarcinoma. CDR3s include the opening cysteine and the closing phenylalanine or tryptophan. D genes are given only for firm matches. Rows may omit the clone size; those that give it use once, few, many or a size class.

clone_size: NA; d_call: NA; j_call: TRBJ2-7; v_call: TRBV30; cdr3_length: 14; cdr3_aa: CARDGGTSTYEQYF; cdr3_nt: TGTGCCCGTGACGGCGGGACATCCACCTACGAGCAGTACTTC
clone_size: NA; d_call: NA; j_call: TRBJ1-2; v_call: TRBV19; cdr3_length: 16; cdr3_aa: CASSIGRRPLWAGYTF; cdr3_nt: TGTGCCAGTAGTATAGGCAGGCGGCCCCTTTGGGCTGGCTACACCTTC
clone_size: NA; d_call: NA; j_call: TRBJ1-2; v_call: TRBV27; cdr3_length: 12; cdr3_aa: CASSLTGDGYTF; cdr3_nt: TGTGCCAGCAGTTTGACCGGGGACGGCTACACCTTC
clone_size: once; d_call: NA; j_call: TRBJ2-3; v_call: TRBV20-1; cdr3_length: 11; cdr3_aa: CSARGPQKQYF; cdr3_nt: TGCAGTGCTAGAGGACCCCAAAAACAGTATTTT
clone_size: NA; d_call: TRBD1; j_call: TRBJ2-5; v_call: TRBV19; cdr3_length: 14; cdr3_aa: CASSVDRGRETQYF; cdr3_nt: TGTGCCAGTAGTGTGGACAGGGGGCGAGAGACCCAGTACTTC
clone_size: NA; d_call: NA; j_call: TRBJ1-1; v_call: TRBV7-8; cdr3_length: 13; cdr3_aa: CASSLVRSTEAFF; cdr3_nt: TGTGCCAGCAGCTTAGTCCGCAGCACTGAAGCTTTCTTT
clone_size: NA; d_call: TRBD2; j_call: TRBJ2-7; v_call: TRBV6-1; cdr3_length: 14; cdr3_aa: CASSEIAGGGEQYF; cdr3_nt: TGTGCCAGCAGTGAAATAGCGGGAGGGGGTGAGCAGTACTTC
clone_size: NA; d_call: TRBD2; j_call: TRBJ2-1; v_call: TRBV9; cdr3_length: 17; cdr3_aa: CASSGTSGRARYNEQFF; cdr3_nt: TGTGCCAGCAGCGGGACTAGCGGGAGGGCCAGATACAATGAGCAGTTCTTC
clone_size: NA; d_call: TRBD2; j_call: TRBJ2-1; v_call: TRBV7-2; cdr3_length: 16; cdr3_aa: CASSFSSGTSYNEQFF; cdr3_nt: TGTGCCAGCAGCTTTTCTAGCGGAACCTCCTACAATGAGCAGTTCTTC
clone_size: NA; d_call: TRBD1; j_call: TRBJ1-1; v_call: TRBV10-3; cdr3_length: 14; cdr3_aa: CAISVLGEGALAFF; cdr3_nt: TGTGCCATCAGTGTGCTGGGGGAGGGGGCGTTGGCTTTCTTT
clone_size: NA; d_call: NA; j_call: TRBJ2-7; v_call: TRBV7-9; cdr3_length: 15; cdr3_aa: CATQTPRASTYEQYF; cdr3_nt: TGTGCCACCCAAACCCCTAGAGCATCAACCTACGAGCAGTACTTC
clone_size: NA; d_call: NA; j_call: TRBJ2-2; v_call: TRBV19; cdr3_length: 14; cdr3_aa: CASSLPTGPGELFF; cdr3_nt: TGTGCCAGTAGTCTCCCGACAGGTCCCGGGGAGCTGTTTTTT
clone_size: NA; d_call: NA; j_call: TRBJ1-1; v_call: TRBV10-3; cdr3_length: 15; cdr3_aa: CAISEWESVGTEAFF; cdr3_nt: TGTGCCATCAGTGAGTGGGAATCTGTGGGAACTGAAGCTTTCTTT
clone_size: NA; d_call: NA; j_call: TRBJ2-2; v_call: TRBV19; cdr3_length: 13; cdr3_aa: CASSEGNTGELFF; cdr3_nt: TGTGCCAGTAGTGAAGGAAACACCGGGGAGCTGTTTTTT
clone_size: NA; d_call: NA; j_call: TRBJ2-2; v_call: TRBV25-1; cdr3_length: 13; cdr3_aa: CASSKADTGELFF; cdr3_nt: TGTGCCAGCAGTAAGGCGGACACCGGGGAGCTGTTTTTT
clone_size: NA; d_call: TRBD1; j_call: TRBJ2-7; v_call: TRBV4-3; cdr3_length: 14; cdr3_aa: CASSQGTGGGEQYF; cdr3_nt: TGCGCCAGCAGCCAGGGAACAGGGGGCGGCGAGCAGTACTTC
clone_size: NA; d_call: NA; j_call: TRBJ2-2; v_call: TRBV7-3; cdr3_length: 15; cdr3_aa: CASSSGGGYTGELFF; cdr3_nt: TGTGCCAGCAGCTCCGGCGGGGGCTACACCGGGGAGCTGTTTTTT
clone_size: NA; d_call: TRBD1; j_call: TRBJ1-5; v_call: TRBV6-5; cdr3_length: 15; cdr3_aa: CATTPGQGASQPQHF; cdr3_nt: TGTGCCACTACCCCGGGACAGGGGGCCTCACAGCCCCAGCATTTT
clone_size: NA; d_call: NA; j_call: TRBJ2-1; v_call: TRBV19; cdr3_length: 13; cdr3_aa: CASRASSYNEQFF; cdr3_nt: TGTGCCAGTAGAGCGAGCTCCTACAATGAGCAGTTCTTC
clone_size: NA; d_call: NA; j_call: TRBJ1-1; v_call: TRBV27; cdr3_length: 13; cdr3_aa: CASSLQGHTEAFF; cdr3_nt: TGTGCCAGCAGTTTACAGGGCCACACTGAAGCTTTCTTT
clone_size: NA; d_call: NA; j_call: TRBJ2-3; v_call: TRBV7-2; cdr3_length: 14; cdr3_aa: CASSWLLGTDTQYF; cdr3_nt: TGTGCCAGCAGCTGGCTTCTGGGCACAGATACGCAGTATTTT
clone_size: NA; d_call: TRBD1; j_call: TRBJ1-1; v_call: TRBV19; cdr3_length: 14; cdr3_aa: CASSKITGAPEAFF; cdr3_nt: TGTGCCAGTAGTAAAATAACAGGGGCGCCTGAAGCTTTCTTT
clone_size: NA; d_call: NA; j_call: TRBJ1-1; v_call: TRBV19; cdr3_length: 14; cdr3_aa: CASSPLWQHTEAFF; cdr3_nt: TGTGCCAGTAGTCCCTTATGGCAGCACACTGAAGCTTTCTTT
clone_size: NA; d_call: TRBD2; j_call: TRBJ2-1; v_call: TRBV10-3; cdr3_length: 18; cdr3_aa: CAISIYGRGGINYNEQFF; cdr3_nt: TGTGCCATCAGTATTTACGGGAGGGGTGGTATCAACTACAATGAGCAGTTCTTC
clone_size: NA; d_call: TRBD2; j_call: TRBJ2-3; v_call: TRBV10-3; cdr3_length: 16; cdr3_aa: CAISEGLAGTTDTQYF; cdr3_nt: TGTGCCATCAGTGAGGGTCTAGCGGGAACTACAGATACGCAGTATTTT
clone_size: NA; d_call: NA; j_call: TRBJ1-5; v_call: TRBV6-4; cdr3_length: 15; cdr3_aa: CASSGTAYSNQPQHF; cdr3_nt: TGTGCCAGCAGCGGAACAGCATATAGCAATCAGCCCCAGCATTTT
clone_size: once; d_call: TRBD1; j_call: TRBJ1-4; v_call: TRBV7-9; cdr3_length: 17; cdr3_aa: CASSTGQGRGANEKLFF; cdr3_nt: TGTGCCAGCAGCACGGGACAGGGAAGGGGAGCAAATGAAAAACTGTTTTTT
clone_size: NA; d_call: NA; j_call: TRBJ1-1; v_call: TRBV28; cdr3_length: 14; cdr3_aa: CASSTRLGGTEAFF; cdr3_nt: TGTGCCAGCAGTACCCGCTTGGGGGGCACTGAAGCTTTCTTT
clone_size: NA; d_call: TRBD2; j_call: TRBJ2-5; v_call: TRBV2; cdr3_length: 15; cdr3_aa: CASSEPGLAGETQYF; cdr3_nt: TGTGCCAGCAGTGAACCGGGACTAGCGGGAGAGACCCAGTACTTC
clone_size: NA; d_call: NA; j_call: TRBJ2-7; v_call: TRBV18; cdr3_length: 15; cdr3_aa: CASSPDGPPSYEQYF; cdr3_nt: TGTGCCAGCTCACCAGATGGGCCCCCCTCCTACGAGCAGTACTTC
clone_size: NA; d_call: NA; j_call: TRBJ1-2; v_call: TRBV19; cdr3_length: 15; cdr3_aa: CASSISGRTDYGYTF; cdr3_nt: TGTGCCAGTAGTATATCGGGTCGGACGGACTATGGCTACACCTTC
clone_size: once; d_call: NA; j_call: TRBJ2-1; v_call: TRBV7-2; cdr3_length: 14; cdr3_aa: CASSLGLAGDEQFF; cdr3_nt: TGTGCCAGCAGCTTAGGGCTAGCTGGCGATGAGCAGTTCTTC
clone_size: NA; d_call: NA; j_call: TRBJ2-1; v_call: TRBV4-2; cdr3_length: 16; cdr3_aa: CASSQDHQVRHNEQFF; cdr3_nt: TGTGCCAGCAGCCAAGATCATCAAGTACGACACAATGAGCAGTTCTTC
clone_size: NA; d_call: TRBD2; j_call: TRBJ2-1; v_call: TRBV6-4; cdr3_length: 12; cdr3_aa: CASSSPSGEQFF; cdr3_nt: TGTGCCAGCAGTTCCCCTAGCGGCGAGCAGTTCTTC
clone_size: NA; d_call: NA; j_call: TRBJ2-7; v_call: TRBV14; cdr3_length: 15; cdr3_aa: CASSQVQAGSFEQYF; cdr3_nt: TGTGCCAGCAGCCAAGTACAGGCGGGCTCCTTCGAGCAGTACTTC
clone_size: NA; d_call: NA; j_call: TRBJ2-1; v_call: TRBV27; cdr3_length: 15; cdr3_aa: CASSLVGTSYNEQFF; cdr3_nt: TGTGCCAGCAGTTTAGTGGGAACATCCTACAATGAGCAGTTCTTC
clone_size: NA; d_call: NA; j_call: TRBJ2-1; v_call: TRBV27; cdr3_length: 14; cdr3_aa: CASSLRDLYNEQFF; cdr3_nt: TGTGCCAGCAGTCTCCGGGACCTTTACAATGAGCAGTTCTTC
clone_size: NA; d_call: NA; j_call: TRBJ1-6; v_call: TRBV5-1; cdr3_length: 13; cdr3_aa: CASSVGANSPLHF; cdr3_nt: TGCGCCAGCAGCGTGGGTGCCAATTCACCCCTCCACTTT
clone_size: NA; d_call: NA; j_call: TRBJ2-7; v_call: TRBV19; cdr3_length: 11; cdr3_aa: CASKGVYEQYF; cdr3_nt: TGTGCCTCAAAGGGAGTGTACGAGCAGTACTTC
clone_size: NA; d_call: NA; j_call: TRBJ2-1; v_call: TRBV5-8; cdr3_length: 14; cdr3_aa: CASSLGVGDNEQFF; cdr3_nt: TGTGCCAGCAGCTTGGGAGTCGGAGACAATGAGCAGTTCTTC
clone_size: NA; d_call: TRBD2; j_call: TRBJ2-1; v_call: TRBV2; cdr3_length: 16; cdr3_aa: CASSDGLAGALGEQFF; cdr3_nt: TGTGCCAGCAGCGACGGACTAGCGGGAGCTCTGGGTGAGCAGTTCTTC
clone_size: NA; d_call: NA; j_call: TRBJ1-2; v_call: TRBV10-2; cdr3_length: 13; cdr3_aa: CATSSGVNYGYTF; cdr3_nt: TGCGCCACTTCGTCCGGGGTTAACTATGGCTACACCTTC
clone_size: NA; d_call: NA; j_call: TRBJ1-2; v_call: TRBV20-1; cdr3_length: 11; cdr3_aa: CSARDFSGYTF; cdr3_nt: TGCAGTGCTAGAGATTTCAGTGGCTACACCTTC
clone_size: NA; d_call: NA; j_call: TRBJ2-1; v_call: TRBV19; cdr3_length: 15; cdr3_aa: CASSIDSGSYNEQFF; cdr3_nt: TGTGCCAGTAGTATCGATTCGGGATCCTACAATGAGCAGTTCTTC
clone_size: NA; d_call: TRBD2; j_call: TRBJ2-3; v_call: TRBV27; cdr3_length: 16; cdr3_aa: CASSLRAGGGADTQYF; cdr3_nt: TGTGCCAGCAGTTTAAGGGCGGGGGGAGGCGCAGATACGCAGTATTTT
clone_size: NA; d_call: NA; j_call: TRBJ2-2; v_call: TRBV7-3; cdr3_length: 16; cdr3_aa: CASSPKGGGGHRGAVF; cdr3_nt: TGTGCCAGCAGCCCCAAAGGTGGGGGAGGACACCGGGGAGCTGTTTTT
clone_size: NA; d_call: NA; j_call: TRBJ1-1; v_call: TRBV6-1; cdr3_length: 15; cdr3_aa: CASSDHSQGSGEAFF; cdr3_nt: TGTGCCAGCAGTGATCACTCCCAGGGCAGCGGGGAAGCTTTCTTT
clone_size: once; d_call: NA; j_call: TRBJ1-2; v_call: TRBV5-4; cdr3_length: 14; cdr3_aa: CASSLKDGVYGYTF; cdr3_nt: TGTGCCAGCAGCTTGAAGGATGGGGTCTATGGCTACACCTTC
clone_size: NA; d_call: NA; j_call: TRBJ2-7; v_call: TRBV30; cdr3_length: 13; cdr3_aa: CAWNRDPPYEQYF; cdr3_nt: TGTGCCTGGAACCGGGATCCCCCCTACGAGCAGTACTTC
clone_size: NA; d_call: NA; j_call: TRBJ1-3; v_call: TRBV7-8; cdr3_length: 16; cdr3_aa: CASSLARANSGNTIYF; cdr3_nt: TGTGCCAGCAGCTTAGCGCGGGCTAACTCTGGAAACACCATATATTTT
clone_size: NA; d_call: TRBD2; j_call: TRBJ2-1; v_call: TRBV7-3; cdr3_length: 15; cdr3_aa: CASSLGSGIFNEQFF; cdr3_nt: TGTGCCAGCAGCTTAGGTAGCGGGATATTCAATGAGCAGTTCTTC
clone_size: NA; d_call: NA; j_call: TRBJ2-7; v_call: TRBV6-6; cdr3_length: 13; cdr3_aa: CASSSDSSYEQYF; cdr3_nt: TGTGCCAGCAGTTCCGACAGCTCCTACGAGCAGTACTTC
clone_size: NA; d_call: NA; j_call: TRBJ2-6; v_call: TRBV7-2; cdr3_length: 16; cdr3_aa: CASSLVQGSGANVLTF; cdr3_nt: TGTGCCAGCAGCTTAGTCCAGGGGTCTGGGGCCAACGTCCTGACTTTC
clone_size: NA; d_call: NA; j_call: TRBJ2-7; v_call: TRBV27; cdr3_length: 14; cdr3_aa: CASSPAGRNYEQYF; cdr3_nt: TGTGCCAGCAGTCCAGCGGGCCGAAACTACGAGCAGTACTTC
clone_size: NA; d_call: NA; j_call: TRBJ2-3; v_call: TRBV7-2; cdr3_length: 15; cdr3_aa: CASSLGDLRTDTQYF; cdr3_nt: TGTGCCAGCAGCTTAGGGGACTTACGCACAGATACGCAGTATTTT
clone_size: NA; d_call: TRBD1; j_call: TRBJ2-5; v_call: TRBV7-2; cdr3_length: 14; cdr3_aa: CASSYTGGEETQYF; cdr3_nt: TGTGCCAGCAGCTATACAGGGGGCGAGGAGACCCAGTACTTC